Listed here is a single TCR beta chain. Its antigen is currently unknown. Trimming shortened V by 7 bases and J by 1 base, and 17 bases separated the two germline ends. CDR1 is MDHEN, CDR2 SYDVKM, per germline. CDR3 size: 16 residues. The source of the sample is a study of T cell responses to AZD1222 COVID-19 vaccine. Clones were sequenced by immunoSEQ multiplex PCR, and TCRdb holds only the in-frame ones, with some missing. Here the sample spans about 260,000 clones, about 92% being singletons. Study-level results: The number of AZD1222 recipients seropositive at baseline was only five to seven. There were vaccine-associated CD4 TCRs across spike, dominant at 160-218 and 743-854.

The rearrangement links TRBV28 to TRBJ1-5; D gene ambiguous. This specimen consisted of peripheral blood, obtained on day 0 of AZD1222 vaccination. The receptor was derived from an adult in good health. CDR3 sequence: CASTPGGGRSNQPQHF. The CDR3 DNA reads TGTGCCAGCACCCCAGGAGGAGGGAGAAGCAATCAGCCCCAGCATTTT.